Listed here are 19 T cell receptor beta chains from one sample, sequenced in a study of early stage breast cancer tumors. Profiling relied on immunoSEQ multiplex PCR, and the TCRdb table lists in-frame clones only, not all of them. The sample carries fewer than 80,000 clones, approximately 80% recorded once. The sequenced material came from blood. The receptor set was obtained from a person between 35 and 49 years old with breast cancer.

The chain links TRBV18 to TRBJ1-1; D may be TRBD1 (5 bases). Germline values: CDR1 KGHSH, CDR2 LQKENI. The CDR3 totals 15 residues. The V end lost 3 bases, the J end lost 0 bases, and 11 bases lay between the germline ends. The CDR3 spells CASSPETDMNTEAFF. CDR3 DNA sequence: TGTGCCAGCTCACCTGAGACAGATATGAACACTGAAGCTTTCTTT.

The chain combines TRBV10-1 with TRBJ1-1; no firm D call. The CDR3 sequence is 10 residues long. V lost 8 bases to trimming and J lost 8 bases, with 9 bases between them. CDR1 is WNHNN and CDR2 is SYGVQD in the germline V gene (reference sequence). CDR3 coding DNA: TGCGCCAGCGAGAGGGAAGAAGCTTTCTTT. Translated: CASEREEAFF.

V usage is TRBV20-1 and J usage is TRBJ1-4; D is unclear. With 8 bases removed from V and 8 bases from J, the gap between germline ends came to 12 bases. Germline values: CDR1 DFQATT, CDR2 SNEGSKA (reference sequence). This CDR3 is built from 11 residues. The CDR3 region is CSCFLGEKLFF. The CDR3 DNA reads as TGCAGTTGTTTTCTAGGGGAAAAACTGTTTTTT.

This chain connects TRBV28 to TRBJ2-5; no clear D. This CDR3 is built from 12 residues. Germline V lookup: CDR1 MDHEN, CDR2 SYDVKM. The V and J ends lost 2 bases and 4 bases respectively, with 5 bases between them. The CDR3, as DNA: TGTGCCAGCAGTTTAAGAGTAGAGACCCAGTACTTC. This gives the protein CASSLRVETQYF.

V and J are TRBV7-3 and TRBJ2-3; 8 nucleotides agree with TRBD2. In germline, CDR1 is SGHTA, CDR2 FQGTGA. The CDR3 is 18 amino acids. V dropped 0 bases and J dropped 3; count of bases not matched to a gene: 11. CDR3 sequence: CASSLTAGGSGRTDTQYF. DNA for the CDR3: TGTGCCAGCAGCTTAACTGCGGGGGGCAGCGGGAGAACAGATACGCAGTATTTT.

This chain connects TRBV5-1 to TRBJ2-5; the match to TRBD2 covers 7 bases. The CDR3 extends over 15 amino acids. Germline trimming cut 4 bases from V and 1 base from J; bases unmatched to any gene: 7. The V gene's germline CDR1 is SGHRS and CDR2 YFSETQ. The CDR3 loop is CASSTLAVSQETQYF. The CDR3 nucleotides read TGCGCCAGCAGCACCCTAGCGGTCTCCCAAGAGACCCAGTACTTC. The variable domain in full, completed from reference TRBV5-1 and TRBJ2-5, reads KAGVTQTPRYLIKTRGQQVTLSCSPISGHRSVSWYQQTPGQGLQFLFEYFSETQRNKGNFPGRFSGRQFSNSRSEMNVSTLELGDSALYLCASSTLAVSQETQYFGPGTRLLVL.

The chain carries TRBV5-8 and TRBJ1-4; weak D call: TRBD1 (6 bases). V was pared by 4 bases and J by 7 bases, with 14 bases between. The CDR3 sequence is 14 residues long. In germline, CDR1 is SGHTS, CDR2 YDEGEE. DNA of the CDR3: TGTGCCAGCAGCGAGGGCAGGGGAAGTGAAAAACTGTTTTTT. Amino acid sequence: CASSEGRGSEKLFF.

This clone appeared a single time. The rearrangement joins TRBV4-2 to TRBJ1-5, with 7 bases identical to TRBD1. The ends lost 0 bases at V and 3 bases at J; junction bases unmatched: 11. From germline, CDR1 is LGHNA and CDR2 YNFKEQ. This CDR3 is 18 amino acids long. The CDR3 DNA reads as TGTGCCAGCAGCCAAGACAGGGGAGGGGGCAACCCCAATCAGCCCCAGCATTTT. Translating it yields CASSQDRGGGNPNQPQHF.

The table lists this clone with a few counts. The rearrangement links TRBV6-6 to TRBJ2-7, with TRBD2 identical over 8 bases. The CDR3 extends over 15 amino acids. Germline assignment: CDR1 MNHNY and CDR2 SVGAGI (reference sequence). V was pared by 6 bases and J by 0 bases, with 7 bases of the junction left unmatched. CDR3 loop: CASSVLTSDSYEQYF. DNA for the CDR3: TGTGCCAGCAGCGTGTTGACTAGCGACTCCTACGAGCAGTACTTC.

J is TRBJ1-1 and V is TRBV18; D ambiguous. V was cut by 0 bases and J by 5 bases, with 10 bases left in between. Germline CDR1 and CDR2: KGHSH and LQKENI. CDR3 length equals 14 residues. CDR3: CASSPPGRETEAFF. The CDR3 DNA is TGTGCCAGCTCACCACCGGGTAGGGAGACTGAAGCTTTCTTT.

V gene TRBV2 combines with J gene TRBJ1-2, with 10 bases fitting TRBD1. Germline V lookup: CDR1 SNHLY, CDR2 FYNNEI. V gave up 3 bases and J gave up 5 bases; unmatched junction bases: 6. CDR3 length equals 15 residues. The CDR3 DNA is TGTGCCAGCAGTGATTGGACAGGGGGAAAATATGGCTACACCTTC. Protein: CASSDWTGGKYGYTF. The full variable domain, its missing parts supplied by reference TRBV2 and TRBJ1-2, is EPEVTQTPSHQVTQMGQEVILRCVPISNHLYFYWYRQILGQKVEFLVSFYNNEISEKSEIFDDQFSVERPDGSNFTLKIRSTKLEDSAMYFCASSDWTGGKYGYTFGSGTRLTVV.

The chain joins TRBV7-9 to TRBJ2-7; D possibly matches TRBD1 or TRBD2 (5 bases each). In germline, CDR1 is SEHNR, CDR2 FQNEAQ (reference sequence). The CDR3 covers 12 residues. V lost 5 bases, J lost 6 bases, and 11 bases lay in between. Here the CDR3 reads CASSLTRGEQYF. The CDR3 DNA reads as TGTGCCAGCAGCCTAACTAGGGGCGAGCAGTACTTC.

This rearrangement joins TRBV28 to TRBJ1-5; D remains ambiguous. V was shortened by 3 bases and J by 3 bases, with 6 bases between the two germline ends. The CDR3 extends over 13 amino acids. The germline V gene has CDR1 MDHEN and CDR2 SYDVKM. The CDR3 DNA reads TGTGCCAGCAGTTTCGACAACAATCAGCCCCAGCATTTT. Protein product: CASSFDNNQPQHF.

This chain links TRBV7-9 with TRBJ2-2; 11 bases are shared with TRBD2. The trim removed 5 bases at V and 3 bases at J, leaving 8 bases unmatched. The CDR3 totals 17 residues. Per germline, CDR1 SEHNR and CDR2 FQNEAQ (reference sequence). DNA for the CDR3: TGTGCCAGCAGCGACACGGGGACTAGCGGATACACCGGGGAGCTGTTTTTT. It specifies CASSDTGTSGYTGELFF.

This rearrangement joins TRBV28 to TRBJ1-2, with TRBD1 identical over 7 bases. Germline-derived CDR1 and CDR2 are MDHEN and SYDVKM. The CDR3 covers 15 residues. The trim removed 0 bases at V and 2 bases at J, leaving 3 bases unmatched. The chain's CDR3 is CASSLWPRGNYGYTF. The CDR3, as DNA: TGTGCCAGCAGTTTATGGCCCAGGGGGAACTATGGCTACACCTTC.

The chain has TRBV28 and TRBJ2-1, with D perhaps being TRBD1 or TRBD2 (5 bases each). The CDR3 is made up of 16 amino acids. V shed 5 bases and J shed 5 bases, with 19 bases lying between them. Germline lookup yields CDR1 MDHEN and CDR2 SYDVKM. The DNA for the CDR3 is TGTGCCAGCAGTCCGGTCCGGGGACGGGTAGACAATGAGCAGTTCTTC. It encodes CASSPVRGRVDNEQFF. Complete variable domain (other parts from reference TRBV28 and TRBJ2-1): DVKVTQSSRYLVKRTGEKVFLECVQDMDHENMFWYRQDPGLGLRLIYFSYDVKMKEKGDIPEGYSVSREKKERFSLILESASTNQTSMYLCASSPVRGRVDNEQFFGPGTRLTVL.

In DNA, the CDR3 is TGTGCCAGCAGTTACGGGCAATATAGCAATCAGCCCCAGCATTTT. Encoded protein: CASSYGQYSNQPQHF. V usage is TRBV6-5 and J usage is TRBJ1-5; D remains unclear. The CDR3 length is 15 residues. V lost 2 bases and J 0 bases, leaving 8 bases between the germline ends. Per the germline V gene, CDR1 is MNHEY and CDR2 is SVGAGI.

The chain links TRBV25-1 to TRBJ1-2, with unresolved D. Trimming shortened V by 3 bases and J by 6 bases, and 5 bases separated the two germline ends. There are 11 residues in the CDR3. Per the germline V gene, CDR1 is MGHDK and CDR2 is SYGVNS. This chain's CDR3 is CASSELNGYTF. CDR3 DNA sequence: TGTGCCAGCAGTGAGCTAAATGGCTACACCTTC.

V usage is TRBV6-1 and J usage is TRBJ2-7; 8 positions agree with TRBD1. This CDR3 has 16 residues. V was pared by 0 bases and J by 5 bases, with 9 bases of the junction left unmatched. In germline, CDR1 is MNHNS, CDR2 SASEGT. The CDR3 region is CASSEARGQGRDEQYF. The CDR3 DNA sequence: TGTGCCAGCAGTGAAGCACGAGGACAGGGCAGAGACGAGCAGTACTTC.